The rows below give T cell receptor beta chains drawn from one sample of a study of PD-L1 blockade in urothelial cancer. Clones were sequenced by immunoSEQ multiplex PCR, and TCRdb holds only the in-frame ones, with some missing. The sample carries 40,000 to 50,000 clones, roughly 80% recorded once. This specimen was PBMCs, taken around atezolizumab (anti-PD-L1) treatment. The receptors stem from a man between 65 and 85 years old with urothelial cancer. CDR3s include the opening cysteine and the closing phenylalanine or tryptophan. Fields, in order: clone size, J gene, D gene, V gene, CDR3 protein, CDR3 DNA. A D gene is named only where the DNA matches it firmly. Some rows mark clone size as missing; the rest say once, few, many or name a class of expanded clone.

size: once; J: TRBJ2-7; D: NA; V: TRBV2; CDR3: CASIGVPLAYEQYF; DNA: TGTGCCAGCATAGGGGTACCTCTGGCCTACGAGCAGTACTTC
size: NA; J: TRBJ2-3; D: TRBD2; V: TRBV11-3; CDR3: CASSSSTSGGADTQYF; DNA: TGTGCCAGCAGCTCCTCGACTAGCGGGGGGGCAGATACGCAGTATTTT
size: NA; J: TRBJ1-2; D: NA; V: TRBV11-2; CDR3: CASSPGLNYGYTF; DNA: TGTGCCAGCAGCCCGGGACTGAACTATGGCTACACCTTC
size: NA; J: TRBJ1-1; D: TRBD1; V: TRBV11-1; CDR3: CASSLDGGRGTEAFF; DNA: TGTGCCAGCAGCTTAGATGGGGGCAGGGGGACTGAAGCTTTCTTT
size: NA; J: TRBJ1-6; D: NA; V: TRBV6-5; CDR3: CASSPPGSRNSPLHF; DNA: TGTGCCAGCAGTCCTCCGGGGTCTAGGAATTCACCCCTCCACTTT
size: NA; J: TRBJ2-5; D: NA; V: TRBV25-1; CDR3: CASSVPGVQETQYF; DNA: TGTGCCAGCAGTGTCCCCGGGGTCCAAGAGACCCAGTACTTC
size: NA; J: TRBJ2-1; D: NA; V: TRBV5-1; CDR3: CASSLDRDAYNEQFF; DNA: TGCGCCAGCAGCTTGGACAGGGACGCCTACAATGAGCAGTTCTTC
size: NA; J: TRBJ1-6; D: NA; V: TRBV29-1; CDR3: CSVPGGSGNSPLHF; DNA: TGCAGCGTCCCCGGGGGGTCGGGGAATTCACCCCTCCACTTT
size: NA; J: TRBJ1-1; D: NA; V: TRBV7-3; CDR3: CASSLTANTEAFF; DNA: TGTGCCAGCAGCTTAACAGCCAACACTGAAGCTTTCTTT
size: once; J: TRBJ2-5; D: TRBD1; V: TRBV27; CDR3: CASSLPTGTGGEKTQYF; DNA: TGTGCCAGCAGTTTACCTACAGGGACAGGGGGCGAAAAGACCCAGTACTTC
size: NA; J: TRBJ2-5; D: TRBD1; V: TRBV9; CDR3: CASSDVGQGDETQYF; DNA: TGTGCCAGCAGCGACGTCGGACAGGGGGACGAGACCCAGTACTTC
size: NA; J: TRBJ2-3; D: TRBD2; V: TRBV9; CDR3: CASSVSSGRTDTQYF; DNA: TGTGCCAGCAGCGTATCTAGCGGGAGGACAGATACGCAGTATTTT
size: NA; J: TRBJ2-3; D: NA; V: TRBV21-1; CDR3: CASSTKTSGPSTDTQYF; DNA: TGTGCCAGCAGCACAAAGACTAGCGGTCCTAGCACAGATACGCAGTATTTT
size: few; J: TRBJ2-5; D: NA; V: TRBV11-3; CDR3: CASTCKETQYF; DNA: TGTGCCAGCACCTGTAAAGAGACCCAGTACTTC
size: NA; J: TRBJ1-2; D: NA; V: TRBV7-9; CDR3: CASSSQGLNGYTF; DNA: TGTGCCAGCAGCTCACAGGGTCTCAATGGCTACACCTTC
size: NA; J: TRBJ2-5; D: NA; V: TRBV18; CDR3: CASSPSAGETQYF; DNA: TGTGCCAGCTCCCCTTCGGCAGGCGAGACCCAGTACTTC
size: NA; J: TRBJ2-3; D: TRBD2; V: TRBV7-3; CDR3: CASGLAGGNTDTQYF; DNA: TGTGCCAGCGGTTTAGCGGGAGGCAACACAGATACGCAGTATTTT
size: NA; J: TRBJ2-7; D: TRBD2; V: TRBV14; CDR3: CASSPAGLWVRYEQYF; DNA: TGTGCCAGCAGCCCAGCGGGACTGTGGGTTCGCTACGAGCAGTACTTC
size: NA; J: TRBJ2-7; D: NA; V: TRBV11-2; CDR3: CASSLLAVNSYEQYF; DNA: TGTGCCAGCAGCTTATTAGCGGTAAATTCCTACGAGCAGTACTTC
size: NA; J: TRBJ1-5; D: NA; V: TRBV5-1; CDR3: CAPRVGGSNQPQHF; DNA: TGCGCCCCCAGGGTTGGGGGGAGCAATCAGCCCCAGCATTTT
size: NA; J: TRBJ1-2; D: TRBD1; V: TRBV4-1; CDR3: CASSPRDRGRSSGYTF; DNA: TGCGCCAGCAGCCCAAGGGACAGGGGAAGGAGTTCGGGCTACACCTTC
size: NA; J: TRBJ1-5; D: TRBD1; V: TRBV15; CDR3: CATSIRHRGSGQPQHF; DNA: TGTGCCACCAGCATCCGACACAGGGGTTCAGGCCAGCCCCAGCATTTT
size: NA; J: TRBJ2-7; D: NA; V: TRBV2; CDR3: CASTQKPRSGYEQYF; DNA: TGTGCCAGCACCCAAAAACCCAGGTCCGGCTACGAGCAGTACTTC
size: NA; J: TRBJ1-4; D: TRBD1; V: TRBV11-2; CDR3: CASSQGQGEGEKLFF; DNA: TGTGCCAGCAGCCAAGGACAGGGCGAGGGTGAAAAACTGTTTTTT